Listed here are 20 T cell receptor beta chains from one sample, sequenced in a study of Ad26.COV2.S vaccination and SARS-CoV-2 variants (dated by TCRdb to about 2021). The time point label, as the study defines it: individuals recovered from natural SARS-CoV-2 infection. Library preparation was by the immunoSEQ multiplex PCR assay. TCRdb holds this immuneACCESS table with in-frame rearrangements only. Some clones are missing; in checked studies, unresolved V genes explain under half, and the rest has no known cause. The sample yields about 180,000 clones; around nine tenths were counted once. The ten top clones hold 5% to 6.5% of the sample. Sequenced material: peripheral blood, taken after recovery from COVID-19. These receptors originate from a human donor who had recovered from COVID-19.

Here the CDR3 reads CASSRSGTFGEQYF. The CDR3 coding sequence is TGTGCCAGCAGTCGAAGTGGGACTTTCGGCGAGCAGTACTTC. V gene TRBV28 combines with J gene TRBJ2-7; D perhaps matches TRBD2 (6 bases). Trimming stripped 5 bases from V and 6 bases from J, with 17 bases between. This CDR3 is built from 14 residues. Germline V lookup: CDR1 MDHEN, CDR2 SYDVKM.

The chain recombines TRBV5-6 with TRBJ2-3; D remains ambiguous. The CDR3 totals 13 residues. Looked up from germline, CDR1 is SGHDT and CDR2 is YYEEEE. Between the trimmed V and J ends, which lost 2 bases and 7 bases, there was a span of 11 bases. The CDR3, as DNA: TGTGCCAGCAGCTTAATTATAGGCAATACGCAGTATTTT. Its translation: CASSLIIGNTQYF. Variable domain in full (rest from reference TRBV5-6 and TRBJ2-3): DAGVTQSPTHLIKTRGQQVTLRCSPKSGHDTVSWYQQALGQGPQFIFQYYEEEERQRGNFPDRFSGHQFPNYSSELNVNALLLGDSALYLCASSLIIGNTQYFGPGTRLTVL.

This clone was seen only a few times. The CDR3 DNA is TGTGCCAGCACCAGGGGGACTAGCGGTAACACCGGGGAGCTGTTTTTT. Translated, it gives CASTRGTSGNTGELFF. The chain employs TRBV6-6 and TRBJ2-2; TRBD2 matches 11 bases. J gave up 2 bases and V 7 bases, and 6 bases lay outside the gene matches. The CDR3 loop spans 16 amino acids. Germline assignment: CDR1 MNHNY and CDR2 SVGAGI (reference sequence).

V and J are TRBV24-1 and TRBJ1-2; weak D call: TRBD1 (5 bases). CDR1 and CDR2 from the germline V gene are KGHDR and SFDVKD. The CDR3 extends over 14 amino acids. The V and J ends lost 1 base and 5 bases respectively, with 10 bases between them. CDR3 protein: CATSDFPRQYGYTF. The DNA for the CDR3 is TGTGCCACCAGTGATTTCCCACGACAGTATGGCTACACCTTC.

The chain couples TRBV5-1 to TRBJ2-7; no firm D call. This CDR3 region has 15 residues. In germline, CDR1 is SGHRS, CDR2 YFSETQ. V dropped 1 base and J dropped 0 bases, with 11 bases sitting between them. Here the CDR3 reads CASSLPDPLSYEQYF. The CDR3 region has the DNA TGCGCCAGCAGCTTGCCGGACCCTCTCTCCTACGAGCAGTACTTC.

V and J are TRBV18 and TRBJ1-1; weak D call: TRBD1 (5 bases). The germline V gene has CDR1 KGHSH and CDR2 LQKENI. Trimming removed 6 bases from V and 11 bases from J, with 19 bases in between. The CDR3 consists of 13 residues. The chain's CDR3 is CASSRTNGPLAFF. In DNA form, the CDR3 reads TGTGCCAGCTCTAGGACAAACGGACCACTGGCTTTCTTT.

The chain couples TRBV18 to TRBJ1-1; D remains ambiguous. Between the trimmed V and J ends, which lost 3 bases and 1 base, there was a span of 9 bases. Germline CDR1 and CDR2: KGHSH and LQKENI. The CDR3 sequence is 14 residues long. The CDR3 DNA reads as TGTGCCAGCTCACCCCAATCAGGGAACACTGAAGCTTTCTTT. Translated, it gives CASSPQSGNTEAFF.

The chain links TRBV4-1 to TRBJ1-4; D is perhaps TRBD1 (5 bases). Trimming removed 0 bases from V and 7 bases from J, with 12 bases in between. Germline V CDR1 and CDR2: MGHRA, YSYEKL. This CDR3 has 15 amino acids. The CDR3 protein is CASSQDWGLSEKLFF. In nucleotides, the CDR3 is TGCGCCAGCAGCCAAGATTGGGGACTGAGTGAAAAACTGTTTTTT.

The V gene is TRBV6-6, the J gene TRBJ2-1, with no clear D. Germline CDR1 reads MNHNY; CDR2 reads SVGAGI (reference sequence). The V gene lost 2 bases and the J gene lost 0 bases, with 11 bases spanning the gap. This CDR3 is 16 amino acids long. CDR3 sequence: CASSYLRIYSYNEQFF. For the CDR3, the DNA is TGTGCCAGCAGTTACCTCCGGATCTACTCCTACAATGAGCAGTTCTTC.

The chain employs TRBV7-2 and TRBJ1-2; TRBD1 might be the D (5 bases). Trimming removed 1 base at V and 5 bases at J, with 11 bases between. CDR3 length: 14 residues. Germline assignment: CDR1 SGHTA and CDR2 FQGNSA. The chain's CDR3 is CASSLGDLPYGYTF. CDR3 nucleotides: TGTGCCAGCAGCTTAGGGGACCTCCCTTATGGCTACACCTTC.

The rearrangement joins TRBV19 to TRBJ2-2; D unresolved. The V gene's germline CDR1 is LNHDA and CDR2 SQIVND (reference sequence). The CDR3 loop spans 11 amino acids. V lost 3 bases and J 6 bases, leaving 2 bases between the germline ends. CDR3 region: CASSIAGELFF. DNA for the CDR3: TGTGCCAGTAGTATTGCCGGGGAGCTGTTTTTT.

The chain is built from TRBV12-3 or TRBV12-4 and TRBJ2-3, with unresolved D. Between the trimmed V and J ends, which lost 6 bases and 2 bases, there was a span of 3 bases. There are 11 residues in the CDR3. CDR3: CASRLTDTQYF. Here the CDR3 DNA reads TGTGCCAGCAGGCTCACAGATACGCAGTATTTT.

Regarding this clone: The sample has other DNA sequences that encode this CDR3 too. CDR3 sequence: CASRRPNTEAFF. The CDR3 DNA reads as TGTGCCAGCAGACGGCCGAACACTGAAGCTTTCTTT. The V and J genes are TRBV2 and TRBJ1-1; D is unresolved. V was pared by 6 bases and J by 1 base, with 6 bases between. CDR3 length equals 12 residues. Germline CDR1 SNHLY, CDR2 FYNNEI. Full variable domain (missing parts from reference TRBV2 and TRBJ1-1): EPEVTQTPSHQVTQMGQEVILRCVPISNHLYFYWYRQILGQKVEFLVSFYNNEISEKSEIFDDQFSVERPDGSNFTLKIRSTKLEDSAMYFCASRRPNTEAFFGQGTRLTVV.

The chain employs TRBV30 and TRBJ1-6, with D unresolved. CDR1 and CDR2 from the germline V gene are GTSNPN and SVGIG (reference sequence). V dropped 3 bases and J dropped 5 bases, with 8 bases sitting between them. The CDR3 contains 13 residues. CDR3 nucleotide sequence: TGTGCCTGGAGGGTTGGCGATAATTCACCCCTCCACTTT. Amino acid sequence: CAWRVGDNSPLHF.

This chain joins TRBV25-1 and TRBJ2-5; D is perhaps TRBD2 (7 bases). V shed 6 bases and J shed 2 bases, with 13 bases lying between them. This CDR3 comprises 14 residues. Per germline, CDR1 MGHDK and CDR2 SYGVNS. The CDR3 nucleotides are TGTGCCAGCAGGAGAGGGGGGGGACAAGAGACCCAGTACTTC. Its protein is CASRRGGGQETQYF.

This rearrangement joins TRBV6-1 to TRBJ2-3; 9 nucleotides match TRBD2. V lost 4 bases to trimming and J lost 2 bases; unmatched junction nucleotides: 13. The CDR3 is 18 amino acids. Germline V gene data show CDR1 as MNHNS and CDR2 as SASEGT. The CDR3 here is CASSAAQGLAGHTDTQYF. DNA of the CDR3: TGTGCCAGCAGTGCCGCTCAGGGCCTAGCGGGGCACACAGATACGCAGTATTTT.

The chain combines TRBV4-1 with TRBJ2-3; 15 nucleotides align to TRBD2. Per the germline V gene, CDR1 is MGHRA and CDR2 is YSYEKL. After removal of 1 base from V and 2 bases from J, the junction contained 10 bases not matched to a gene. This CDR3 has 20 amino acids. The CDR3 DNA sequence: TGCGCCAGCAGCCAAGCCCGGACTAGCGGGAGGGCCCTAGACACAGATACGCAGTATTTT. As protein: CASSQARTSGRALDTDTQYF.

The V gene is TRBV5-4, the J gene TRBJ1-1, with TRBD1 matching over 9 bases. V gave up 2 bases and J gave up 4 bases; unmatched junction bases: 6. Per germline, CDR1 SGHNT and CDR2 YYREEE (reference sequence). The CDR3 sequence is 15 residues long. The CDR3 bases are TGTGCCAGCAGCTTAAGGACAGGGGCCGCCACTGAAGCTTTCTTT. This encodes CASSLRTGAATEAFF.

The V call is TRBV19, the J call TRBJ1-5; D gene unclear. Looked up from germline, CDR1 is LNHDA and CDR2 is SQIVND (reference sequence). This CDR3 is 13 amino acids long. V lost 9 bases, J lost 7 bases, and 16 bases lay in between. The DNA for the CDR3 is TGTGCCAGCAGCCTAGTGGGTGGGCAGCCCCAGCATTTT. Its translation: CASSLVGGQPQHF.

J is TRBJ2-5 and V is TRBV2; D is unclear. The germline CDR1 and CDR2 sequences are SNHLY and FYNNEI. Trimming stripped 3 bases from V and 8 bases from J, with 4 bases between. The CDR3 sequence is 10 residues long. CDR3 sequence (DNA): TGTGCCAGCAGTGAGACAACCCAGTACTTC. This codes for CASSETTQYF.